The text below deals with one TCR beta chain. TCRdb's table, derived via immunoSEQ multiplex PCR, lists solely in-frame clones and lacks some. In the table there are 68,000 or so clones, around 92% of which are singletons. This sample is part of a study of T cells after somatic rescue of genetic block. This sequence was found in a man aged 40-55 years. The sequencing sample was made of peripheral blood mononuclear cells (PBMCs).

The chain's CDR3 is CASSFTTGQGGDEQFF. In DNA, the CDR3 is TGCGCCAGCAGCTTTACAACGGGACAGGGGGGCGATGAGCAGTTCTTC. The chain employs TRBV5-1 and TRBJ2-1; 11 bases match TRBD1. This CDR3 is built from 16 residues. With 2 bases clipped from V and 8 bases from J, the junction kept 9 bases outside the gene matches. Germline assignment: CDR1 SGHRS and CDR2 YFSETQ.